This T cell receptor beta chain came from a study of T cell repertoires in cytomegalovirus infection. As for the study in general: Matching HLA type, along with CMV infection, was indicated by public TCR beta signatures. Study results and caveats: Carriers of CMV plus the relevant HLA were identified by cumulative public TCR beta family frequency. It was HLA-C-restricted CMV-specific TCR beta clonotypes that dominated the response ex vivo.

Trimming removed 8 bases at V and 8 bases at J, with 13 bases between. CDR1 and CDR2 (germline): LNHDA, SQIVND (reference sequence). This CDR3 region has 12 residues. TCRdb re-analysed the reads in MiXCR, keeping a single row per CDR3 protein. The sample gives about 530,000 distinct CDR3 sequences, 26% of which show up once; roughly 13% is in the top ten. Turning to this clonotype: Its antigen is not known.

The V and J genes are TRBV19 and TRBJ2-1; D may correspond to TRBD1 or TRBD2 (5 bases each). The sample was PBMCs. The sequence was obtained from a human donor in good health (CMV status not recorded). Some clones in this sample may be carry-over from other donors' samples. The CDR3 protein is CASGGLLDEQFF. Here the CDR3 DNA reads TGTGCCAGTGGGGGATTACTCGATGAGCAGTTCTTC.